The clone carrying this T cell receptor beta chain has only one observation. This sample was included in a study of blood T cell repertoires in COVID-19. Overall study: The study drew acute and convalescent COVID-19 samples from the United States, Italy and Spain. In each case, the material was cDNA or gDNA derived from T cells, B-cell-depleted T cells, or PBMCs.

In the authors' workflow: Reference gene primer amplification gave estimated nucleated cell counts. Profiling relied on immunoSEQ multiplex PCR, and the TCRdb table lists in-frame clones only, not all of them. D and trimming were read from the DNA, whereas the V and J calls and clone size are those reported in that table. Counted here are about 56,000 clones, about 89% occurring once; the ten biggest clones make up 15% to 25%. The material sequenced was peripheral blood. This receptor was obtained from a human donor in a cohort sampled during active COVID-19.

The chain's CDR3 is CASSTGSGGWVARYTDTQYF. The CDR3 coding sequence is TGTGCCAGCAGCACGGGTAGCGGGGGGTGGGTCGCCAGGTACACAGATACGCAGTATTTT. The rearrangement joins TRBV27 to TRBJ2-3, with 10 bases that match TRBD2. There are 20 residues in the CDR3. Trimming removed 6 bases from V and 2 bases from J; junction bases left unmatched: 20. Germline V gives CDR1 MNHEY, CDR2 SMNVEV (reference sequence).